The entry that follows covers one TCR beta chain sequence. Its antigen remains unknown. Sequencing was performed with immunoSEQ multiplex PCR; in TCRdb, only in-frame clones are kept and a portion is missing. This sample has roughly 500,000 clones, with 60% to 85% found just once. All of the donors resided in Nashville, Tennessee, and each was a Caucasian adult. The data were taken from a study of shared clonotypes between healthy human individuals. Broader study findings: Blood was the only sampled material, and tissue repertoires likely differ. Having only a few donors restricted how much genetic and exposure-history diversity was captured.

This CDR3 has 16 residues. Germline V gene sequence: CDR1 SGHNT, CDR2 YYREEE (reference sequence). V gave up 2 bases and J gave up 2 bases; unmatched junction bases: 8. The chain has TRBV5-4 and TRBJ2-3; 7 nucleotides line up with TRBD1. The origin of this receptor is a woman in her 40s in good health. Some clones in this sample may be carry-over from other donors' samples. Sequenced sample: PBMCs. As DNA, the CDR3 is TGTGCCAGCAGCTTTTTTCCGGGACAGAACACAGATACGCAGTATTTT. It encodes CASSFFPGQNTDTQYF.